The entry below gives a single T cell receptor (beta chain) sequence along with its context. These data belong to a study of blood T cell repertoires in COVID-19. The overall study: Sites in the United States, Italy and Spain provided acute and convalescent COVID-19 samples. PBMCs, B-cell-depleted T cells, or T cells provided the cDNA or gDNA that made up the material.

V trimming: 6 bases; J trimming: 1 base; junction bases outside the gene matches: 7. Germline V gene data show CDR1 as SGHRS and CDR2 as YFSETQ. The CDR3 totals 15 residues. Study processing details: Estimated nucleated cell counts came from reference gene primer amplification. Assay: immunoSEQ multiplex PCR; the TCRdb copy retains only in-frame clones and omits some. V, J and clone size are those of that table, while D and trimming were read from the DNA. In the table there are approximately 200,000 clones, about 90% of which are singletons. The specimen sequenced was peripheral blood. The clonotype comes from a man aged 40-55 years with active or convalescent COVID-19. The genes are TRBV5-1 and TRBJ2-3; 8 positions match TRBD2. CDR3 nucleotide sequence: TGCGCCAGCATGGAGGCGGGGGGCGGCACAGATACGCAGTATTTT. Its protein is CASMEAGGGTDTQYF.